This T cell receptor beta chain was sequenced during a study of somatic mutations in cytotoxic T cells in rheumatoid arthritis. Positive selection using magnetic beads isolated the CD4+ and CD8+ cells (purity was checked by flow cytometry). The germline V gene has CDR1 MNHNY and CDR2 SVGAGI (reference sequence). This CDR3 contains 14 residues. V lost 2 bases, J lost 1 base, and 6 bases lay in between. Study-wide results and limits: An increase in CD8+ clonality with age was seen in rheumatoid arthritis patients but not in healthy controls. Over 20% of CD8+ cells belonged to the largest CD8+ clone in about an eighth of the roughly 60 patients.

Data came from immunoSEQ multiplex PCR; TCRdb stores just in-frame clones and leaves some out. This table has some 16,000 clones, approximately 84% appearing once. This clone was found once. What it binds is not known. Input material: CD8+ T cells sorted from blood. This chain links TRBV6-6 with TRBJ1-5; D not resolved. This TCR derives from an adult with rheumatoid arthritis. The DNA of the CDR3 is TGTGCCAGCAGTTACAGGGAAAGCAATCAGCCCCAGCATTTT. Its protein is CASSYRESNQPQHF.